These T cell receptor beta chains were read from a single sample in a study of response to subunit inactivated influenza vaccine. MiXCR, applied by TCRdb to the RT-PCR reads, yields one record per CDR3 protein. The data show hundreds of thousands of distinct CDR3 sequences, less than 15% seen once. The material was PBMCs from blood, obtained 14 to 15 days before vaccination. Source of these receptors: a man aged 50 or older who received an inactivated influenza vaccine. Each CDR3 is given with its conserved first and last residue. The order of the fields is CDR3 length, V gene, clone size, J gene, D gene, CDR3 protein, CDR3 DNA. The D gene is left open where the match is weak. Size tells how often a clone was seen (once, few, many) or the class of an expanded clone, and some rows leave it out.

>19|TRBV11-2|many|TRBJ2-5|TRBD1
CASSLVGGFLGQGVGTQYF
TGTGCCAGCAGCTTAGTAGGGGGTTTTTTGGGACAGGGGGTTGGAACCCAGTACTTC
>15|TRBV7-2|few|TRBJ2-7|TRBD2
CASSFIGGGAYEQYF
TGTGCCAGCAGCTTTATTGGGGGGGGAGCCTACGAGCAGTACTTC
>16|TRBV20-1|few|TRBJ2-1|TRBD1
CSARDPPGQGGNEQFF
TGCAGTGCTAGAGATCCCCCGGGACAGGGAGGCAATGAGCAGTTCTTC
>15|TRBV12-3/TRBV12-4|few|TRBJ1-5|-
CASSFSRGDNQPQHF
TGTGCCAGCAGTTTCTCCAGGGGCGACAATCAGCCCCAGCATTTT
>14|TRBV6-1|-|TRBJ2-6|TRBD1
CASTQGAGANVLTF
TGTGCCAGCACCCAGGGGGCTGGGGCCAACGTCCTGACTTTC
>16|TRBV20-1|-|TRBJ2-7|TRBD2
CSAHLNGAGGPEEQYF
TGCAGTGCTCACCTCAACGGAGCGGGAGGGCCGGAGGAGCAGTACTTC
>14|TRBV6-1|few|TRBJ2-2|TRBD1
CASSRTTGSGELFF
TGTGCCAGCAGTCGCACGACAGGGAGCGGGGAGCTGTTTTTT
>13|TRBV3-1|few|TRBJ1-6|-
CASRRDRGTALHF
TGTGCCAGCAGAAGGGACCGCGGAACGGCCCTCCACTTT
>15|TRBV15|-|TRBJ2-3|TRBD1
CATSLGQGSTDTQYF
TGTGCCACCAGCCTGGGACAGGGCAGCACAGATACGCAGTATTTT
>16|TRBV6-5|few|TRBJ1-5|-
CASSYSGDAGNQPQHF
TGTGCCAGCAGTTACTCGGGGGATGCCGGCAATCAGCCCCAGCATTTT
>17|TRBV24-1|-|TRBJ2-1|-
CATSDTATIRGYNEQFF
TGTGCCACCAGTGACACAGCTACTATCCGGGGCTACAATGAGCAGTTCTTC
>14|TRBV7-9|few|TRBJ2-5|-
CASSAPGGEETQYF
TGTGCCAGCAGCGCCCCGGGGGGCGAAGAGACCCAGTACTTC
>15|TRBV7-2|once|TRBJ2-5|TRBD2
CASRAGGLWSETQYF
TGTGCCAGCAGAGCGGGGGGGCTTTGGTCAGAGACCCAGTACTTC
>16|TRBV6-5|-|TRBJ2-3|TRBD1
CASSYWWQGDVDTQYF
TGTGCCAGCAGTTACTGGTGGCAGGGGGACGTAGATACGCAGTATTTT
>16|TRBV6-1|few|TRBJ2-2|-
CASLGGQSLLPGELFF
TGTGCCAGCCTAGGAGGACAGAGCTTACTCCCCGGGGAGCTGTTTTTT
>14|TRBV7-9|-|TRBJ2-2|-
CASSTQQGTGELFF
TGTGCCAGCAGCACACAACAGGGAACCGGGGAGCTGTTTTTT
>14|TRBV24-1|few|TRBJ2-2|-
CATARGPNTGELFF
TGTGCCACCGCCCGGGGGCCGAACACCGGGGAGCTGTTTTTT
>15|TRBV7-2|-|TRBJ2-7|-
CASSLGWTRTYEQYF
TGTGCCAGCAGCTTAGGGTGGACTCGCACCTACGAGCAGTACTTC
>15|TRBV6-5|few|TRBJ2-7|TRBD2
CASSYSLSGGYEQYF
TGTGCCAGCAGTTACTCGCTTAGCGGGGGTTACGAGCAGTACTTC
>16|TRBV5-1|-|TRBJ2-2|-
CASSPRPSPDGGELFF
TGCGCCAGCAGTCCAAGGCCCTCTCCTGATGGCGGGGAGCTGTTTTTT
>16|TRBV5-1|few|TRBJ1-1|-
CASSLGVDTPTTEAFF
TGCGCCAGCAGCTTGGGGGTTGATACGCCTACTACTGAAGCTTTCTTT
>15|TRBV5-1|few|TRBJ2-5|-
CASSSNRGGMETQYF
TGCGCCAGCAGCTCAAACAGGGGGGGTATGGAGACCCAGTACTTC
>11|TRBV2|few|TRBJ2-3|-
CARGLADTQYF
TGTGCCAGGGGCCTCGCCGATACGCAGTATTTT
>13|TRBV6-6|-|TRBJ1-1|-
CASSYDSGFEAFF
TGTGCCAGCAGTTACGACAGCGGCTTTGAAGCTTTCTTT
>13|TRBV6-2/TRBV6-3|many|TRBJ2-1|TRBD1
CASSPTGGNEQFF
TGTGCCAGCAGTCCTACAGGGGGCAATGAGCAGTTCTTC
>22|TRBV20-1|-|TRBJ2-1|TRBD2
CSARWTGPSGGAISSSYNEQFF
TGCAGTGCTAGGTGGACAGGGCCTAGCGGGGGGGCGATCTCGAGCTCCTACAATGAGCAGTTCTTC
>14|TRBV6-1|-|TRBJ1-3|-
CASSPTGNGNTIYF
TGTGCCAGCAGCCCGACGGGGAATGGAAACACCATATATTTT
>18|TRBV11-2|-|TRBJ2-4|TRBD2
CASSLKGLAGGPINIQYF
TGTGCCAGCAGCTTAAAGGGACTAGCGGGAGGGCCGATAAACATTCAGTACTTC